These 27 T cell receptor beta chains came from one sample sequenced in a study of T cells after yellow fever vaccination. TCRdb reprocessed the 5' RACE reads via MiXCR and lists one record per CDR3 protein. The table shows 300,000 to 400,000 distinct CDR3 sequences, with 4% occurring only once. Sequenced here: PBMCs, sampled 5 days after the yellow fever booster vaccination. Every receptor here comes from a man younger than 35 who received the YFV17D yellow fever vaccine.

The rearrangement joins TRBV12-3 or TRBV12-4 to TRBJ2-7; D is possibly TRBD2 (6 bases). CDR3 size: 15 residues. V was clipped by 2 bases and J by 0 bases, with 11 bases between them. The chain's CDR3 is CASSLYRDSSYEQYF. DNA of the CDR3: TGTGCCAGCAGTTTATATCGGGACTCCTCCTACGAGCAGTACTTC.

There are a few counts of this clonotype. Here the CDR3 reads CASRDRELGTEAFF. The CDR3 nucleotides are TGTGCCAGCAGAGACAGGGAATTAGGGACTGAAGCTTTCTTT. The chain joins TRBV11-2 to TRBJ1-1; TRBD1 aligns across 7 bases. Germline V gene sequence: CDR1 SGHAT, CDR2 FQNNGV. There are 14 residues in the CDR3. Germline trimming cut 6 bases from V and 5 bases from J; bases unmatched to any gene: 9.

There are a few counts of this clonotype. The chain links TRBV11-2 to TRBJ2-5; TRBD2 matches at 9 bases. The J segment lost 5 bases and the V segment lost 1 base, leaving 8 bases of the junction unmatched. Germline CDR1 SGHAT, CDR2 FQNNGV. The CDR3 is 16 amino acids. The CDR3 region is CASSLVRLAGRETQYF. The CDR3 coding sequence is TGTGCCAGCAGCTTAGTTCGGCTAGCGGGGCGGGAGACCCAGTACTTC.

The chain uses TRBV6-2 or TRBV6-3 and TRBJ2-2; D is ambiguous. The germline V and J ends were trimmed by 6 bases and 5 bases, with 4 bases remaining between them. The germline V gene encodes CDR1 MNHEY and CDR2 SVGEGT. The length of the CDR3 is 11 residues. The CDR3: CASRNTGELFF. The CDR3 DNA follows: TGTGCCAGCAGGAATACCGGGGAGCTGTTTTTT.

This clonotype was detected only a few times. This rearrangement joins TRBV4-2 to TRBJ2-5; D may be TRBD1 (5 bases). The CDR3 consists of 15 residues. In germline, CDR1 is LGHNA, CDR2 YNFKEQ. The V and J ends lost 1 base and 5 bases respectively, with 14 bases between them. The CDR3 DNA is TGTGCCAGCAGCCAAGGGGATCAGGGTGGGGAGACCCAGTACTTC. Translated: CASSQGDQGGETQYF.

For the CDR3, the DNA is TGTGCCAGCAGTTTATGGCAGGGAACCAGCTATGGCTACACCTTC. It encodes CASSLWQGTSYGYTF. This rearrangement joins TRBV12-3 or TRBV12-4 to TRBJ1-2; possibly TRBD1 for D (5 bases). V was pared by 2 bases and J by 4 bases, with 14 bases between. This CDR3 comprises 15 residues.

This clonotype was observed at least ten times. The chain recombines TRBV7-2 with TRBJ2-2; D is uncertain. There are 15 residues in the CDR3. V was trimmed by 3 bases and J by 7 bases, leaving 15 bases between them. The germline V gene encodes CDR1 SGHTA and CDR2 FQGNSA. The CDR3 region is CASSLTRITIGELFF. The CDR3 coding sequence is TGTGCCAGCAGCTTGACGAGGATAACTATCGGGGAGCTGTTTTTT.

This clonotype was seen a handful of times. The rearrangement uses TRBV5-1 and TRBJ1-1; TRBD1 matches 7 bases. The V segment lost 2 bases and the J segment 4 bases; nucleotides outside the gene matches: 8. CDR3 size: 15 residues. Germline-derived CDR1 and CDR2 are SGHRS and YFSETQ. The CDR3 nucleotides read TGCGCCAGCAGCTTCTCGACAGGGCTGGGCACTGAAGCTTTCTTT. Translation gives CASSFSTGLGTEAFF.

There are many counts of this clonotype. This chain connects TRBV7-2 to TRBJ1-5, with 7 bases that match TRBD1. Germline V CDR1 and CDR2: SGHTA, FQGNSA. With 4 bases clipped from V and 6 bases from J, the junction kept 9 bases outside the gene matches. This CDR3 comprises 15 residues. Here the CDR3 reads CASSSTRGPGQPQHF. CDR3 DNA: TGTGCCAGCAGCTCCACGAGGGGGCCGGGTCAGCCCCAGCATTTT.

This chain joins TRBV6-5 and TRBJ2-3, with 11 positions matching TRBD1. CDR1 MNHEY and CDR2 SVGAGI come from the germline V gene. The CDR3 length is 15 residues. V lost 5 bases and J lost 3; bases outside the gene matches: 4. This chain's CDR3 is CASSRTGGLTDTQYF. The CDR3 nucleotides read TGTGCCAGCAGTCGGACAGGGGGCTTGACAGATACGCAGTATTTT.

This clonotype has only a few counts. The chain uses TRBV10-3 and TRBJ2-2; possibly TRBD1 for D (5 bases). Deletions cut 8 bases from V and 5 bases from J, with 27 bases between. CDR3 length: 18 amino acids. Germline assignment: CDR1 ENHRY and CDR2 SYGVKD. In nucleotides, the CDR3 is TGTGCCATCGGGAAAGGGGCAGGGATCTGGTTGGAGACCGGGGAGCTGTTTTTT. Translation: CAIGKGAGIWLETGELFF.

This clonotype was observed a handful of times. The chain uses TRBV9 and TRBJ2-5; D not resolved. Looked up from germline, CDR1 is SGDLS and CDR2 is YYNGEE. The germline V and J ends were trimmed by 2 bases and 4 bases, with 12 bases remaining between them. The CDR3 length is 14 residues. The CDR3 protein is CASSVMGKGETQYF. Here the CDR3 DNA reads TGTGCCAGCAGCGTCATGGGGAAGGGAGAGACCCAGTACTTC.

This clonotype was recorded at least ten times. This chain connects TRBV5-1 to TRBJ2-7; weak D call: TRBD1 (5 bases). This CDR3 is built from 14 residues. CDR1 and CDR2 from the germline V gene are SGHRS and YFSETQ. Trimming removed 0 bases at V and 1 base at J, with 8 bases between. This chain's CDR3 is CASSLDGASYEQYV. The CDR3 coding sequence is TGCGCCAGCAGCTTGGATGGGGCGTCCTACGAGCAGTACGTC.

This clonotype has more than one count but fewer than ten. The chain links TRBV7-2 to TRBJ2-3; D ambiguous. The germline V and J ends were trimmed by 4 bases and 2 bases, with 10 bases remaining between them. Germline CDR1 reads SGHTA; CDR2 reads FQGNSA. The CDR3 totals 14 residues. Written as DNA, the CDR3 is TGTGCCAGCAGCTCAATCTACTCCACAGATACGCAGTATTTT. It translates to CASSSIYSTDTQYF.

Ten or more counts support this clonotype. The chain uses TRBV29-1 and TRBJ2-7; D perhaps matches TRBD1 (5 bases). Germline lookup yields CDR1 SQVTM and CDR2 ANQGSEA. The CDR3 contains 14 residues. Trimming took 7 bases from V and 3 from J, leaving 19 bases between them. CDR3 sequence (DNA): TGCAGCGCCCGACGAGATTTAGGGGACTACGAGCAGTACTTC. Protein sequence: CSARRDLGDYEQYF.

Here the CDR3 reads CGFSKGSGNTIYF. CDR3 bases: TGCGGCTTCTCCAAGGGATCTGGAAACACCATATATTTT. The chain couples TRBV29-1 to TRBJ1-3; D is uncertain. The V gene's germline CDR1 is SQVTM and CDR2 ANQGSEA. The CDR3 covers 13 residues.

V gene TRBV29-1 combines with J gene TRBJ2-2, with TRBD1 matching over 8 bases. Germline CDR1 SQVTM, CDR2 ANQGSEA. Germline trimming cut 7 bases from V and 7 bases from J; bases unmatched to any gene: 8. The CDR3 length is 13 residues. In nucleotides, the CDR3 is TGCAGCGCTGGACAGGGCTTGGGCGGGGAGCTGTTTTTT. It is translated as CSAGQGLGGELFF.

The gene calls are TRBV18 and TRBJ1-1; 11 bases line up with TRBD1. Germline CDR1 reads KGHSH; CDR2 reads LQKENI. CDR3 size: 16 residues. Trimming cost V 6 bases and J 4 bases; bases outside gene matches: 10. The CDR3 spells CASSPPGTGGATEAFF. The CDR3, as DNA: TGTGCCAGCTCCCCGCCCGGGACAGGGGGTGCCACTGAAGCTTTCTTT.

The chain uses TRBV25-1 and TRBJ2-5, with D possibly being TRBD2 (5 bases). Germline CDR1 MGHDK, CDR2 SYGVNS. This CDR3 has 15 residues. The V gene lost 7 bases and the J gene lost 5 bases, with 20 bases spanning the gap. The DNA for the CDR3 is TGTGCCAGCACTCCCCCGTTCGACACGGGGGAGACCCAGTACTTC. Translating it yields CASTPPFDTGETQYF.

In this sample, this clonotype turned up a few times. The chain carries TRBV6-5 and TRBJ2-2; D gene ambiguous. This CDR3 region has 15 residues. Deletions cut 1 base from V and 6 bases from J, with 12 bases between. The germline V gene encodes CDR1 MNHEY and CDR2 SVGAGI. In nucleotides, the CDR3 is TGTGCCAGCAGTTACTTAAGACGAGGCTCCGGGGAGCTGTTTTTT. Translated, it gives CASSYLRRGSGELFF.

V usage is TRBV5-1 and J usage is TRBJ1-2; D is ambiguous. The CDR3 length is 13 residues. The germline V gene encodes CDR1 SGHRS and CDR2 YFSETQ. Trimming pared 0 bases from V and 8 bases from J, leaving 11 bases between. This CDR3 is CASSLAGRSGYTF. The DNA for the CDR3 is TGCGCCAGCAGCTTGGCCGGCCGGAGCGGCTACACCTTC.

This clonotype showed up just a few times. J is TRBJ1-5 and V is TRBV6-5, with a weak D call TRBD1 (5 bases). CDR3 size: 14 residues. Trimming shortened V by 5 bases and J by 3 bases, and 11 bases separated the two germline ends. Germline CDR1 and CDR2: MNHEY and SVGAGI. CDR3 in amino acids: CASSVYRTNQPQHF. CDR3 bases: TGTGCCAGCAGTGTCTACAGGACCAATCAGCCCCAGCATTTT.

The genes are TRBV30 and TRBJ2-2, with TRBD1 identical over 7 bases. CDR1 and CDR2 (germline): GTSNPN, SVGIG (reference sequence). This CDR3 is built from 15 residues. The V gene end was trimmed by 7 bases and the J gene end by 4 bases; junction bases not matched to a gene: 12. CDR3 amino acids: CAFVGRGLGTGELFF. The CDR3 DNA follows: TGTGCCTTTGTTGGAAGGGGGCTAGGCACCGGGGAGCTGTTTTTT. The variable domain in full, with the rest retrieved from reference TRBV30 and TRBJ2-2, is SQTIHQWPATLVQPVGSPLSLECTVEGTSNPNLYWYRQAAGRGLQLLFYSVGIGQISSEVPQNLSASRPQDRQFILSSKKLLLSDSGFYLCAFVGRGLGTGELFFGEGSRLTVL.

This clonotype was seen at least ten times. The V call is TRBV28, the J call TRBJ1-1, with D perhaps matching TRBD1 (5 bases). Trimming cost V 6 bases and J 1 base, with 9 bases left between them. The CDR3 is 13 amino acids. The germline V gene has CDR1 MDHEN and CDR2 SYDVKM. The CDR3 sequence: CASSRRENTEAFF. The CDR3 DNA reads as TGTGCCAGCAGCCGCAGGGAGAACACTGAAGCTTTCTTT.

This chain links TRBV12-3 or TRBV12-4 with TRBJ1-1, with a weak D call TRBD1 (5 bases). V lost 5 bases to trimming and J lost 4 bases, with 14 bases between them. The CDR3 runs to 14 residues. The CDR3 sequence is CASSGRAGTTEAFF. The CDR3 nucleotides read TGTGCCAGCAGTGGACGGGCAGGGACCACTGAAGCTTTCTTT.

This clonotype has just a few counts. The chain links TRBV6-5 to TRBJ2-3; D is ambiguous. The CDR3 has 16 residues. The germline gives CDR1 MNHEY, CDR2 SVGAGI. V lost 3 bases and J 0 bases, leaving 13 bases between the germline ends. The DNA of the CDR3 is TGTGCCAGCAGTTATTTCAGCGAATCTAGCACAGATACGCAGTATTTT. It codes for CASSYFSESSTDTQYF.

This clonotype was counted between two and nine times. The chain couples TRBV2 to TRBJ1-2; maybe TRBD1 (6 bases). Per germline, CDR1 SNHLY and CDR2 FYNNEI. V lost 6 bases to trimming and J lost 6 bases, with 11 bases between them. CDR3 length: 12 residues. CDR3 coding DNA: TGTGCCAGCAGCGAAACAGGGAATGGCTACACCTTC. It is translated as CASSETGNGYTF.